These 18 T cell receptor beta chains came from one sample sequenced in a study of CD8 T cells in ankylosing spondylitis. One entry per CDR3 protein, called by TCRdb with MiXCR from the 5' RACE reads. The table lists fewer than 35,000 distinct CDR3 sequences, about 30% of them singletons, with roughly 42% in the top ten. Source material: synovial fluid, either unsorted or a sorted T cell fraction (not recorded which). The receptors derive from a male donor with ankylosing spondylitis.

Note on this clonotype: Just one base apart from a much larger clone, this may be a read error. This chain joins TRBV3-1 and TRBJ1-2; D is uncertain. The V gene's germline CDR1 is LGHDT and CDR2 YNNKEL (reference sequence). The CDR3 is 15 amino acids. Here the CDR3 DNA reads TGTGCCAGCAGCCAAGATCCCAGCAGTAACTATGGCTACGCCTTC. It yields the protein CASSQDPSSNYGYAF.

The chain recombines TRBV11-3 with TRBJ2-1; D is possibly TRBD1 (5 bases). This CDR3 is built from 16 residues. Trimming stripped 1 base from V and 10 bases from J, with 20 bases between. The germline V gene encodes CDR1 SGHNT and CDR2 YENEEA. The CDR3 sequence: CASSLGPSEGQWEQFF. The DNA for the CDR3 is TGTGCCAGCAGCTTAGGGCCCAGCGAAGGACAATGGGAGCAGTTCTTC.

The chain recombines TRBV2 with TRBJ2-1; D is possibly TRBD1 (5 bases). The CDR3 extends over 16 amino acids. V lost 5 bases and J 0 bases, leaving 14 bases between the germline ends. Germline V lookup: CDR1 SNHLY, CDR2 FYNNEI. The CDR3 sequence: CASSSRQIGSYNEQFF. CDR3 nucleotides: TGTGCCAGCAGTTCTCGACAGATTGGCTCCTACAATGAGCAGTTCTTC.

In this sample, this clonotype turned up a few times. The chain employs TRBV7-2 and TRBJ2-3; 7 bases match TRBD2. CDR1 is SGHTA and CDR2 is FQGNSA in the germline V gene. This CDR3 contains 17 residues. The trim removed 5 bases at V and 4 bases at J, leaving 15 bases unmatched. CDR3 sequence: CASSLSSLLAGADTQYF. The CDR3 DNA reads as TGTGCCAGCAGCCTGAGTAGCTTACTTGCGGGAGCAGATACGCAGTATTTT.

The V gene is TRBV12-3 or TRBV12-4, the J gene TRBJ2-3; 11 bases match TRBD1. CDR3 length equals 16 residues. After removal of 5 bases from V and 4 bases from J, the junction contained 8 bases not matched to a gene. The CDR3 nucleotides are TGTGCCAGCAGTCCCGGACAGGGGGCCGAAGCAGATACGCAGTATTTT. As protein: CASSPGQGAEADTQYF.

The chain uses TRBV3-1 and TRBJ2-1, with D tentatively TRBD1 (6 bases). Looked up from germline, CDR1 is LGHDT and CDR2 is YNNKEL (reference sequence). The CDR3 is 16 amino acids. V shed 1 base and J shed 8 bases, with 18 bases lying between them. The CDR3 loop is CASSQALGASRDEQFF. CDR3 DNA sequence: TGTGCCAGCAGCCAAGCCCTGGGGGCGTCTAGGGATGAGCAGTTCTTC.

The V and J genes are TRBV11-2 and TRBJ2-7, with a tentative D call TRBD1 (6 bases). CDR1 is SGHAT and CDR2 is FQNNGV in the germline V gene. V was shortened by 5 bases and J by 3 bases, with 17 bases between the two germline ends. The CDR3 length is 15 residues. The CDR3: CASSPSMGAGYEQYF. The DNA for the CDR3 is TGTGCCAGCAGCCCCTCGATGGGGGCGGGCTACGAGCAGTACTTC.

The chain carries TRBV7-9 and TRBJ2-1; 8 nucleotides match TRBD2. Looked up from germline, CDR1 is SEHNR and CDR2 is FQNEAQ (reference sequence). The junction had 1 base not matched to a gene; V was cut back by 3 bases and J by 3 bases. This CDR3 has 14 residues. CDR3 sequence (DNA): TGTGCCAGCAGCTTTACTAGCGGCTACAATGAGCAGTTCTTC. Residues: CASSFTSGYNEQFF.

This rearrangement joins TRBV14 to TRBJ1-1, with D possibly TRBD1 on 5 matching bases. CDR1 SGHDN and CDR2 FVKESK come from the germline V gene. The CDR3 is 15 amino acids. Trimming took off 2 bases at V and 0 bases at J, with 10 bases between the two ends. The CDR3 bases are TGTGCCAGCAGCCAACGGGAGGGGTTGAACACTGAAGCTTTCTTT. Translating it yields CASSQREGLNTEAFF.

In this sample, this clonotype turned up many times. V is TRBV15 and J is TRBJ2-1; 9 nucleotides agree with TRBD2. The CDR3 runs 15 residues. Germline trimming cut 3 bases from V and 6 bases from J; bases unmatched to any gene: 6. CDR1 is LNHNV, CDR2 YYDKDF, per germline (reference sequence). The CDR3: CATSSRASGINEQFF. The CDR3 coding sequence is TGTGCCACCAGCAGTAGGGCTAGCGGGATCAATGAGCAGTTCTTC.

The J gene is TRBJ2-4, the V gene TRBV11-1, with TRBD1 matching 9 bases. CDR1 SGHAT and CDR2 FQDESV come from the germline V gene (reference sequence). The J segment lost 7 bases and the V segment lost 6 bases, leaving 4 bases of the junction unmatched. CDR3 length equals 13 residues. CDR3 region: CASSTGTGNIQYF. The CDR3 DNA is TGTGCCAGCAGTACCGGGACAGGGAACATTCAGTACTTC. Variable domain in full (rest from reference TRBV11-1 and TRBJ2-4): EAEVAQSPRYKITEKSQAVAFWCDPISGHATLYWYRQILGQGPELLVQFQDESVVDDSQLPKDRFSAERLKGVDSTLKIQPAELGDSAMYLCASSTGTGNIQYFGAGTRLSVL.

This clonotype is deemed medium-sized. The CDR3 nucleotides read TGTGCCACCAGTTCTCTAGCGGCCTCCTACAATGAGCAGTTCTTC. It is translated as CATSSLAASYNEQFF. The rearrangement joins TRBV24-1 to TRBJ2-1, with TRBD2 matching 7 bases. V trimming: 6 bases; J trimming: 0 bases; junction bases outside the gene matches: 4. The CDR3 length is 15 residues. Germline V gene sequence: CDR1 KGHDR, CDR2 SFDVKD.

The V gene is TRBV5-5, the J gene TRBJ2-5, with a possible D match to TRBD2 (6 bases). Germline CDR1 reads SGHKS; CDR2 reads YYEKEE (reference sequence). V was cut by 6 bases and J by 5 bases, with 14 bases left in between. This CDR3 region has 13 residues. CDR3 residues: CASNPSGVETQYF. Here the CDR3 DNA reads TGTGCCAGCAACCCTTCGGGAGTCGAGACCCAGTACTTC.

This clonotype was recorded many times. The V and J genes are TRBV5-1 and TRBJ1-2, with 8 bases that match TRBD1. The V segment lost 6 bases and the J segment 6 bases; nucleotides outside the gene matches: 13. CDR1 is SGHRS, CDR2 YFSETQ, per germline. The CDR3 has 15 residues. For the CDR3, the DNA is TGCGCCAGCACACATGGACAGGGAGGAACAAATGGCTACACCTTC. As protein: CASTHGQGGTNGYTF.

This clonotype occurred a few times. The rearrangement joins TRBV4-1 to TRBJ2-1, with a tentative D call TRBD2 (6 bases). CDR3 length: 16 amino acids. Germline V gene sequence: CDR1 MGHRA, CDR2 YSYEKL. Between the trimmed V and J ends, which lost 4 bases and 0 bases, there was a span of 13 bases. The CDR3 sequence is CASSPRGDHSYNEQFF. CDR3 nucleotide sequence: TGCGCCAGCAGCCCTCGCGGGGACCACTCCTACAATGAGCAGTTCTTC.

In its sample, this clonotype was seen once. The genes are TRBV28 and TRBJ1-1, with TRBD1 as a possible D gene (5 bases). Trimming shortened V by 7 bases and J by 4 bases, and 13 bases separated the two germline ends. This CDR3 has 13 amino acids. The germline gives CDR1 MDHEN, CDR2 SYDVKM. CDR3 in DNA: TGTGCCAGCATATCGCAGGGTAGCACTGAAGCTTTCTTT. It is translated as CASISQGSTEAFF.

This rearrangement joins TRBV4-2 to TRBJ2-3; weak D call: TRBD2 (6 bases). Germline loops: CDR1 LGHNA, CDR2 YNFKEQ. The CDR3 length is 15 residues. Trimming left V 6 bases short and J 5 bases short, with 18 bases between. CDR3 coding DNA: TGTGCCAGCAGTCTTACCCGGGGGTCCGAAGATACGCAGTATTTT. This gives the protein CASSLTRGSEDTQYF.

CDR3 in DNA: TGTGCCAGCAGACCTGGGGCAGGGGGCAACACTGAAGCTTTCTTT. Encoded protein: CASRPGAGGNTEAFF. The J gene is TRBJ1-1, the V gene TRBV12-3 or TRBV12-4; 8 bases line up with TRBD1. The CDR3 length is 15 residues. V shed 6 bases and J 2 bases; nucleotides not matched to a gene: 8.